What follows describes a single T cell receptor beta chain. The antigen this receptor binds is unknown. A junction end diverges from the germline sequence, so it may reflect a read error. The sample belongs to a study (dated by TCRdb to 2014 to 2015). Background on the whole study: The study tested whether tumor-infiltrating Tregs in breast cancer are recruited from blood Tregs or converted in situ from other CD4+ T cell subsets.

Amplification of full-length TCR variable regions was done by 5' RACE PCR using constant-region reverse primers, and this step was followed by semi-nested PCR with Nested Universal Primer A. Using the ReliaPrep RNA Cell Miniprep System, total RNA was extracted, and the SMARTer RACE 5'/3' Kit was then used to reverse transcribe the RNA into 5'RACE-ready cDNA. Multiplex adaptors were used to barcode full-length TCR alpha and beta libraries, and the barcoded libraries were sequenced on an Illumina MiSeq. Turning to the authors' computational methods: Sequencing data were pooled across the five patients for each of nine subset-tissue groups and compared by unsupervised clustering of TCR gene usage. The Morisita-Horn index was used to calculate repertoire similarity, with shared sequences weighted by how much each contributed to each repertoire. The public reads were quality trimmed at Q25 with fastp and then assembled into clones with MiXCR by TCRdb, keeping productive beta chains. Each record represents a unique CDR3 protein, reported with the most common genes and DNA among its rows. Here the V and J calls rest on TCRdb's processing, not on the authors' analysis. In this sample the table shows about 10,000 distinct CDR3 sequences, 12% to 15% of which occur a single time. The top ten constitute 3.3% of the sample.

Spanning cysteine to phenylalanine, the CDR3 consists of 17 amino acids. The DNA shown is the 51-base CDR3, in frame from base 1. Based on the germline V gene (reference sequence), the CDR1 and CDR2 sequences are SGHAT and FQDESV. Cells that were CD4+CD25+CD127-/low were the ones isolated as Tregs. Tregs, naive and memory CD4+ T cells from tumor, blood and ipsilateral draining lymph nodes of roughly 5 breast cancer patients underwent full-length TCR alpha and beta sequencing. Ficoll density gradient centrifugation was used to isolate mononuclear cells from lymph nodes or from 40 to 50 ml of peripheral blood. FACS confirmed that the sorted cell populations were more than 90% pure. Results and caveats for the whole study, not just this receptor: The greatest overlap of tumor-infiltrating Treg TCR alpha and beta sequences was observed with tumor naive CD4+ T cells, followed by blood naive CD4+ T cells. The validation in the larger cohort was limited to a single TCR beta V-J rearrangement instead of whole repertoires. In terms of TCR gene usage, tumor memory CD4+ T cells clustered together with blood and lymph node memory CD4+ cells, as well as with lymph node naive CD4+ cells.

The specimen sequenced was Tregs sorted from blood. This TCR derives from a female donor with breast cancer. The receptor chain draws on TRBV11-1 and TRBJ2-1; no D gene call is confident. The CDR3 region: CASSVAPGSSSYNEQFF. The nucleotide sequence reads as follows: TGTGCCAGCAGCGTAGCCCCCGGTTCAAGCTCCTACAATGAGCAGTTCTTC.